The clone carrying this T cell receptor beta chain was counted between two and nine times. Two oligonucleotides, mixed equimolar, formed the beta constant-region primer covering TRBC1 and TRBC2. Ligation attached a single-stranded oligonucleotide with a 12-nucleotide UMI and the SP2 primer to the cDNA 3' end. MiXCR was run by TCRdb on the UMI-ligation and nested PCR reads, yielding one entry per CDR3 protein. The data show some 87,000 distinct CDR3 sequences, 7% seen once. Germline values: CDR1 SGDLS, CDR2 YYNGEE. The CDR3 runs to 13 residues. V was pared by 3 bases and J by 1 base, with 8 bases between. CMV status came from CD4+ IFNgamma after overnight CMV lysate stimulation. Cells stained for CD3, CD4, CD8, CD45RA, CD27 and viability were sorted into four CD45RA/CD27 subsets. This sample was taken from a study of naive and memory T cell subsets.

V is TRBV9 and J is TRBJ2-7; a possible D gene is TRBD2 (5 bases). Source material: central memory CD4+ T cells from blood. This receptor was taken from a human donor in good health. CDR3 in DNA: TGTGCCAGCAGCGGGACGGGGTCCTACGAGCAGTACTTC. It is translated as CASSGTGSYEQYF.